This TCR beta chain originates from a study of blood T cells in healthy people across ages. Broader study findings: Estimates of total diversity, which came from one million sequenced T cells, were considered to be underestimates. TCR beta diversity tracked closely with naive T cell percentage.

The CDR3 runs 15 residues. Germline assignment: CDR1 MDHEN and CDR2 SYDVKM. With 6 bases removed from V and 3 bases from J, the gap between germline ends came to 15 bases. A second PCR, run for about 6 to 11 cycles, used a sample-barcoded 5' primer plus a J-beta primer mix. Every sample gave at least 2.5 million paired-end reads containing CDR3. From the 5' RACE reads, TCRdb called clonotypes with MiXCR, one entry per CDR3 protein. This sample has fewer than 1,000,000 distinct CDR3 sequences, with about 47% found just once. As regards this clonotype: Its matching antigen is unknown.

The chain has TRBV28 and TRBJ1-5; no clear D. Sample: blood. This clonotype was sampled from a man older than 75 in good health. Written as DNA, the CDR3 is TGTGCCAGCAGAGGAGGACTCATAATCAATCAGCCCCAGCATTTT. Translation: CASRGGLIINQPQHF.